This T cell receptor (beta chain) was found in a study of CD8+ T cells in alopecia areata. Treatment in this sample: oral pan-JAK inhibitor, 5-10 mg twice daily. cDNA prepared by RNA extraction and subsequent reverse transcription served as the template for sequencing. Profiling relied on immunoSEQ multiplex PCR, and the TCRdb table lists in-frame clones only, not all of them. The data show under 350,000 clones, with more than 45% seen just once and less than 2% held by the top ten. Trimming took off 6 bases at V and 2 bases at J, with 17 bases between the two ends. The CDR3 spans 16 residues. The germline V gene encodes CDR1 SGHRS and CDR2 YFSETQ.

This rearrangement joins TRBV5-1 to TRBJ2-2; TRBD1 is a possible D gene (6 bases). This specimen was CD4+ T cells sorted from blood, taken at week 24, from a patient treated with tofacitinib. This clonotype originated in a human donor with alopecia areata. The CDR3 sequence: CASNLITGLNTGELFF. CDR3 in DNA: TGCGCCAGCAATTTGATAACAGGGCTCAACACCGGGGAGCTGTTTTTT.